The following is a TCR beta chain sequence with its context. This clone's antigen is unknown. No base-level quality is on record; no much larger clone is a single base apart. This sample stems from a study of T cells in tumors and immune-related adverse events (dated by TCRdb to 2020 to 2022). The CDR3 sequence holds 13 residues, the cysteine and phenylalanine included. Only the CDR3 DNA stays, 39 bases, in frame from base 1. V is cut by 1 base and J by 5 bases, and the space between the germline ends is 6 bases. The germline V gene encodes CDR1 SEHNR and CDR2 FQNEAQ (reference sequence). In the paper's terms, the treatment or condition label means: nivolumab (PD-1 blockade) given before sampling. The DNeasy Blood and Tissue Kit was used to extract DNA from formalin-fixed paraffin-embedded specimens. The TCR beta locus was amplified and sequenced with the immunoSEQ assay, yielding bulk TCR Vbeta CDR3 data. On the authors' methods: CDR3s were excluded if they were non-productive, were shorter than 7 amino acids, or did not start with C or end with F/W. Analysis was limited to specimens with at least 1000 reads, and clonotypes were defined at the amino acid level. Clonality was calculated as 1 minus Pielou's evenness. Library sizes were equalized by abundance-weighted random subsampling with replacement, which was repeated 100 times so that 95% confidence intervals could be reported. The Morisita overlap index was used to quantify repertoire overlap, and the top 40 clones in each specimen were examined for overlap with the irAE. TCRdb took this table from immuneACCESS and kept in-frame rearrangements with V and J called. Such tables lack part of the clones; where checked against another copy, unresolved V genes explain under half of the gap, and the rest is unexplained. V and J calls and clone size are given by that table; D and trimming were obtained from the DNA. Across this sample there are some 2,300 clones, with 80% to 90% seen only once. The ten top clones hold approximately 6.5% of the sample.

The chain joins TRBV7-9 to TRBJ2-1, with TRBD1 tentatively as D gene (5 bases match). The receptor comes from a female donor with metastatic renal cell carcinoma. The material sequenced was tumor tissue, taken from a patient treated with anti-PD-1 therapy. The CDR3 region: CASSLEGNNEQFF. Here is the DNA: TGTGCCAGCAGCTTAGAGGGGAACAATGAGCAGTTCTTC.